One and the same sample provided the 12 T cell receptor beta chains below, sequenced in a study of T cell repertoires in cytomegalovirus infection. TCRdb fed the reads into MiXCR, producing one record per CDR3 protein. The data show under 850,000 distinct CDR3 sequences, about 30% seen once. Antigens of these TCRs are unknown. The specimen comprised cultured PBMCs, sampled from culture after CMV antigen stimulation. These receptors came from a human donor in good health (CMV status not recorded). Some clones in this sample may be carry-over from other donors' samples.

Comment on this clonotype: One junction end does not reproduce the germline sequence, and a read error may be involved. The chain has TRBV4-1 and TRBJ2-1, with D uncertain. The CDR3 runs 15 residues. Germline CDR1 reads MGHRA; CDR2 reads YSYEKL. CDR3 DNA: TGTGCCAGCAGCCAAGAAGATCGGGCGAGGAATGAGCAGTTCTTC. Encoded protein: CASSQEDRARNEQFF.

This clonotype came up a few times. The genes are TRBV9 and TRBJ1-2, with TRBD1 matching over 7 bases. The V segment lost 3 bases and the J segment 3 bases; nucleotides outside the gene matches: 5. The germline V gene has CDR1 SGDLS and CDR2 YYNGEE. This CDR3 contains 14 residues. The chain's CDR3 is CASSAAGGYYGYTF. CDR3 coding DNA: TGTGCCAGCAGCGCAGCAGGGGGGTACTATGGCTACACCTTC.

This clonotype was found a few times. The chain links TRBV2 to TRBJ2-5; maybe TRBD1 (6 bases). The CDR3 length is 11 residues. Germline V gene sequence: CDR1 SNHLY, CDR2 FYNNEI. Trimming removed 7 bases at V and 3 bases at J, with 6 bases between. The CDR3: CASKGEETQYF. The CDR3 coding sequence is TGTGCCAGCAAGGGGGAAGAGACCCAGTACTTC.

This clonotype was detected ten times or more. The CDR3 reads CASRFGLGDNEQFF. For the CDR3, the DNA is TGTGCCAGCAGGTTCGGGCTAGGGGACAATGAGCAGTTCTTC. This sequence joins TRBV7-2 and TRBJ2-1; tentative D call: TRBD1 (5 bases). Trimming left V 6 bases short and J 5 bases short, with 14 bases between. Germline lookup yields CDR1 SGHTA and CDR2 FQGNSA. The CDR3 has 14 amino acids.

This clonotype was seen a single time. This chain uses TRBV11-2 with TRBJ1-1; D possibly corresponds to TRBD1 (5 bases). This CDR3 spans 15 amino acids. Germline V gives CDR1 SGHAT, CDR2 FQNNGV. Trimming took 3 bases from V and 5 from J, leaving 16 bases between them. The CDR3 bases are TGTGCCAGCAGCTTCTTATTGAGGGGCTCTACTGAAGCTTTCTTT. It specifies CASSFLLRGSTEAFF.

For the CDR3, the DNA is TGTGCCAGCAGCTCCCTCCCGGGGGCCGGGGCCTACGAGCAGTACTTC. This sequence encodes CASSSLPGAGAYEQYF. The chain links TRBV7-6 to TRBJ2-7; the D gene could be TRBD1 or TRBD2 (6 bases each). The V end lost 4 bases, the J end lost 2 bases, and 18 bases lay between the germline ends. Germline-derived CDR1 and CDR2 are SGHVS and FNYEAQ. CDR3 length: 16 residues.

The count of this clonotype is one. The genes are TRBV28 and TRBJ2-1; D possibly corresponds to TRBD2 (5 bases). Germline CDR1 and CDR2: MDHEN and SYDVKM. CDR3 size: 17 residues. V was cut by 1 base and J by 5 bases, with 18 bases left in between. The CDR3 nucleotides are TGTGCCAGCAGTTTATATTCTCTCCCCCTACTAGACAATGAGCAGTTCTTC. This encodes CASSLYSLPLLDNEQFF.

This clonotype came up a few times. CDR3 in amino acids: CSVELPGETYEQYF. The CDR3 DNA reads as TGCAGCGTTGAACTCCCAGGGGAAACCTACGAGCAGTACTTC. The chain combines TRBV29-1 with TRBJ2-7; tentative D call: TRBD1 (6 bases). The V and J ends lost 2 bases and 2 bases respectively, with 13 bases between them. CDR1 is SQVTM and CDR2 is ANQGSEA in the germline V gene. The CDR3 sequence is 14 residues long.

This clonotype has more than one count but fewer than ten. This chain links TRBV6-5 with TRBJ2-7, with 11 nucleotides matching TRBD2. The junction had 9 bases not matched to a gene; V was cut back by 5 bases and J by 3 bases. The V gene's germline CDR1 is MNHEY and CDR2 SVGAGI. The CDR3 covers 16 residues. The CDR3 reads CASSGSLAGAYYEQYF. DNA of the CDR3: TGTGCCAGCAGTGGATCACTAGCGGGAGCTTACTACGAGCAGTACTTC.

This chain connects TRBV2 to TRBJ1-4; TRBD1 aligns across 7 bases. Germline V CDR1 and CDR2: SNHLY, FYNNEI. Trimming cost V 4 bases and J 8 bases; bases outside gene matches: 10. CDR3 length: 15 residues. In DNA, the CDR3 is TGTGCCAGCAGTGTTTCGAGACAGGGAGGCGAAAAACTGTTTTTT. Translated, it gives CASSVSRQGGEKLFF.

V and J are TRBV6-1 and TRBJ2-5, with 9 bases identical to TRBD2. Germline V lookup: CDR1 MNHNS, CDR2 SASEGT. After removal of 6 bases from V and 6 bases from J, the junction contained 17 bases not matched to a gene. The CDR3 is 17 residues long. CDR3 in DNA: TGTGCCAGCAGGACCCATTTTAGCGGGAGTCCATGGCAGACCCAGTACTTC. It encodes CASRTHFSGSPWQTQYF.

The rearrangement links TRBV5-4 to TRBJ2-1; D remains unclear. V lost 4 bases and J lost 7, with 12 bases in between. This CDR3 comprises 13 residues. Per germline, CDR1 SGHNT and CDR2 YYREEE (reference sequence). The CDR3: CASSPPMGNEQFF. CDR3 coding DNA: TGTGCCAGCAGCCCCCCGATGGGGAATGAGCAGTTCTTC.